Included here is one T cell receptor (beta chain) sequence, with context. Amplification of TCR beta CDR3 regions was performed using RNA transcripts as template. The HTBI primer set was used in a first-round RT-PCR of the TCR CDR3. TCRdb reprocessed the multiplex PCR reads with MiXCR, giving one entry per CDR3 protein. Counted here are a few hundred thousand distinct CDR3 sequences, around 14% occurring once; the ten biggest clones make up approximately 7%. The data belong to a study of T cells in Graves' hyperthyroidism and ophthalmopathy. For the study at large: Peripheral blood was collected at initial diagnosis, before any treatment.

Researchers barred patients who had uncontrolled infection, other autoimmune disease, pregnancy or lactation. The CDR3 contains 14 residues. V lost 3 bases and J lost 8; bases outside the gene matches: 7. The germline CDR1 and CDR2 sequences are SEHNR and FQNEAQ (reference sequence). The sequenced sample was blood. This sequence originates from a young woman with Graves' hyperthyroidism. This chain connects TRBV7-9 to TRBJ1-2; the match to TRBD1 covers 9 bases. The chain's CDR3 is CASSLLGQGQGYTF. DNA of the CDR3: TGTGCCAGCAGCTTGTTGGGACAGGGACAGGGCTACACCTTC.